One TCR beta chain is described in this entry. These data originate in a study of ipilimumab plus nivolumab after autologous stem cell transplantation. The method was immunoSEQ multiplex PCR; TCRdb's version includes in-frame clones alone and lacks a portion of them. This table has 750 to 1,000 clones, less than 75% appearing once. The clonotype was recovered from a male donor with primary mediastinal lymphoma. Sequencing was performed on PBMCs, taken in a trial of ipilimumab plus nivolumab as post-transplant consolidation.

Here the CDR3 reads CASSLGRYETQYF. The CDR3 nucleotides are TGTGCCAGCAGCTTAGGAAGATACGAGACCCAGTACTTC. The chain couples TRBV7-8 to TRBJ2-5; D unclear. Germline CDR1 SGHVS, CDR2 FQNEAQ. V was shortened by 1 base and J by 5 bases, with 8 bases between the two germline ends. The CDR3 covers 13 residues.